The 26 T cell receptor beta chains presented below share a single source sample, sequenced in a study of T cell responses to AZD1222 COVID-19 vaccine. Method: immunoSEQ multiplex PCR; TCRdb's copy keeps in-frame clones and lacks some. The table shows about 24,000 clones, with more than 85% occurring only once. The specimen was peripheral blood, collected 28 days after the second AZD1222 dose. These receptors were obtained from an adult who received the AZD1222 COVID-19 vaccine.

The CDR3 sequence is CASSKKWAGEHNEQFF. CDR3 DNA: TGTGCCAGCAGCAAAAAGTGGGCAGGGGAACACAATGAGCAGTTCTTC. The chain is built from TRBV21-1 and TRBJ2-1; the tabulated D call, TRBD1, remains unverified against the DNA. TRBV21-1 is a pseudogene segment. CDR3 length: 16 residues.

The chain recombines TRBV2 with TRBJ2-2; D is unresolved. This CDR3 is 14 amino acids long. Germline V gene lookup returns CDR1 SNHLY and CDR2 FYNNEI. The V and J ends lost 8 bases and 0 bases respectively, with 10 bases between them. The CDR3 DNA follows: TGTGCCAGCTTACAACTCGCGAACACCGGGGAGCTGTTTTTT. Amino acids: CASLQLANTGELFF. Full variable domain (remainder filled in from reference TRBV2 and TRBJ2-2): EPEVTQTPSHQVTQMGQEVILRCVPISNHLYFYWYRQILGQKVEFLVSFYNNEISEKSEIFDDQFSVERPDGSNFTLKIRSTKLEDSAMYFCASLQLANTGELFFGEGSRLTVL.

The CDR3 DNA is TGTGCCAGCAGTTTAGAAAGGGTTGAGCAGTTCTTC. Translating gives CASSLERVEQFF. The J gene is TRBJ2-1, the V gene TRBV12-3 or TRBV12-4; no reliable D call. The V end lost 1 base, the J end lost 9 bases, and 7 bases lay between the germline ends. This CDR3 is 12 amino acids long.

The gene calls are TRBV7-2 and TRBJ2-7, with 8 positions matching TRBD2. CDR3 size: 16 residues. In germline, CDR1 is SGHTA, CDR2 FQGNSA. V lost 4 bases and J lost 5; bases outside the gene matches: 13. CDR3 sequence (DNA): TGTGCCAGCAGCTCCCTGGGAGCGGGAGTTTCCCACGAGCAGTACTTC. Its protein is CASSSLGAGVSHEQYF.

The chain carries TRBV7-9 and TRBJ2-5; 8 positions agree with TRBD2. From germline, CDR1 is SEHNR and CDR2 FQNEAQ (reference sequence). V was pared by 0 bases and J by 5 bases, with 8 bases of the junction left unmatched. The CDR3 contains 16 residues. CDR3 nucleotides: TGTGCCAGCAGCTTAGCGCCGGGAGGGCCGGGGGAGACCCAGTACTTC. Translation gives CASSLAPGGPGETQYF.

CDR3 region: CASSLTVSSEKLFF. The CDR3, as DNA: TGTGCCAGCAGTTTAACGGTCTCTTCGGAAAAACTGTTTTTT. This chain connects TRBV27 to TRBJ1-4, with D unclear. V gave up 2 bases and J gave up 8 bases, with 12 bases separating them. The CDR3 spans 14 residues. CDR1 is MNHEY and CDR2 is SMNVEV in the germline V gene (reference sequence).

The rearrangement joins TRBV9 to TRBJ2-2, with 10 bases identical to TRBD1. This CDR3 region has 17 residues. The V gene end was trimmed by 4 bases and the J gene end by 5 bases; junction bases not matched to a gene: 11. The germline V gene encodes CDR1 SGDLS and CDR2 YYNGEE. The CDR3 sequence: CASSIGSGTGVTGELFF. The CDR3 coding sequence is TGTGCCAGCAGCATAGGGTCCGGGACAGGGGTTACCGGGGAGCTGTTTTTT.

The CDR3, as DNA: TGTGCCAGCAGCTATTTTCAGGGTGACGAGCAGTACTTC. Translation gives CASSYFQGDEQYF. V is TRBV5-8 and J is TRBJ2-7; TRBD1 might be the D (5 bases). Trimming removed 3 bases from V and 5 bases from J, with 12 bases in between. The CDR3 is 13 amino acids. The germline CDR1 and CDR2 sequences are SGHTS and YDEGEE.

V is TRBV7-9 and J is TRBJ1-6; D is ambiguous. CDR3 length: 12 amino acids. V dropped 10 bases and J dropped 6 bases, with 10 bases sitting between them. Germline V CDR1 and CDR2: SEHNR, FQNEAQ (reference sequence). CDR3 in amino acids: CATQAFNSPLHF. The CDR3 bases are TGTGCCACTCAGGCCTTTAATTCACCCCTCCACTTT.

The chain combines TRBV6-5 with TRBJ1-3; D is unresolved. The V and J ends lost 6 bases and 0 bases respectively, with 12 bases between them. This CDR3 has 15 amino acids. The germline V gene encodes CDR1 MNHEY and CDR2 SVGAGI. In DNA, the CDR3 is TGTGCCAGCAGCCTAGTAAAAGACTCTGGAAACACCATATATTTT. Protein product: CASSLVKDSGNTIYF.

Only a few counts were recorded for this clone. The chain couples TRBV5-1 to TRBJ1-5; the D is unclear. This CDR3 is built from 14 residues. V was pared by 0 bases and J by 3 bases, with 7 bases between. The germline V gene has CDR1 SGHRS and CDR2 YFSETQ. The CDR3 DNA reads as TGCGCCAGCAGCTTGGGAGACGCCAATCAGCCCCAGCATTTT. Its protein product is CASSLGDANQPQHF.

This chain connects TRBV2 to TRBJ1-5; D may be TRBD1 (6 bases). The germline V and J ends were trimmed by 7 bases and 2 bases, with 15 bases remaining between them. Per germline, CDR1 SNHLY and CDR2 FYNNEI. CDR3 length equals 15 residues. The CDR3 sequence is CASTTQGQGNQPQHF. The CDR3 DNA reads TGTGCCAGCACTACACAGGGCCAGGGCAATCAGCCCCAGCATTTT.

This rearrangement joins TRBV5-3 to TRBJ2-1, with D possibly TRBD2 on 5 matching bases. TRBV5-3 falls under the ORF class, with uncertain function. V lost 3 bases and J 0 bases, leaving 10 bases between the germline ends. The CDR3 loop spans 15 amino acids. Written as DNA, the CDR3 is TGTGCCAGAAGCTACGTCGGGATCTCCTACAATGAGCAGTTCTTC. Translation: CARSYVGISYNEQFF.

The chain has TRBV11-2 and TRBJ2-2; D may correspond to TRBD1 or TRBD2 (5 bases each). Germline CDR1 and CDR2: SGHAT and FQNNGV. The CDR3 runs to 13 residues. V gave up 6 bases and J gave up 8 bases, with 13 bases separating them. CDR3 protein: CASSNPWGGELFF. CDR3 bases: TGTGCCAGCAGTAATCCTTGGGGGGGGGAGCTGTTTTTT.

V and J are TRBV7-3 and TRBJ2-7, with 10 bases identical to TRBD1. Germline CDR1 and CDR2: SGHTA and FQGTGA. With 5 bases clipped from V and 4 bases from J, the junction kept 8 bases outside the gene matches. The CDR3 consists of 15 residues. The CDR3 DNA reads TGTGCCAGCAGCCCGGGTGGGGGACAGGGGTACGAGCAGTACTTC. It specifies CASSPGGGQGYEQYF.

The chain links TRBV30 to TRBJ1-3; 7 bases fit TRBD1. V gave up 3 bases and J gave up 3 bases; unmatched junction bases: 8. CDR1 is GTSNPN, CDR2 SVGIG, per germline (reference sequence). The CDR3 spans 15 residues. The CDR3 nucleotides read TGTGCCTGGAGCAACAGGGGAAGAGGTGGAAACACCATATATTTT. It specifies CAWSNRGRGGNTIYF.

The V gene is TRBV7-8, the J gene TRBJ2-5; 7 bases line up with TRBD1. This CDR3 is built from 15 residues. CDR1 is SGHVS and CDR2 is FQNEAQ in the germline V gene. V lost 1 base and J lost 1; bases outside the gene matches: 3. The CDR3 DNA is TGTGCCAGCAGCTTAGGACAGGGACCCCAAGAGACCCAGTACTTC. Translating gives CASSLGQGPQETQYF.

V gene TRBV19 combines with J gene TRBJ2-7, with D maybe TRBD2 (6 bases). This CDR3 is built from 14 residues. Germline CDR1 and CDR2: LNHDA and SQIVND (reference sequence). The V end was cut by 3 bases, the J end by 6 bases, with 15 bases between. Here the CDR3 DNA reads TGTGCCAGTAGTATGTGGTCCTCTAGCGTCGAGCAGTACTTC. Translated, it gives CASSMWSSSVEQYF.

The V and J genes are TRBV4-1 and TRBJ2-5, with D unclear. The V gene lost 3 bases and the J gene lost 5 bases, with 7 bases spanning the gap. Looked up from germline, CDR1 is MGHRA and CDR2 is YSYEKL. This CDR3 comprises 12 residues. This CDR3 is CASSQLGETQYF. Here the CDR3 DNA reads TGCGCCAGCAGCCAGCTAGGGGAGACCCAGTACTTC.

The chain is built from TRBV5-1 and TRBJ1-2; D may be TRBD1 (5 bases). CDR1 is SGHRS and CDR2 is YFSETQ in the germline V gene. The CDR3 loop spans 12 amino acids. With 8 bases removed from V and 7 bases from J, the gap between germline ends came to 15 bases. In DNA form, the CDR3 reads TGCGCCAGTCATTCAGGGCGGACTGGCTACACCTTC. It encodes CASHSGRTGYTF.

This chain links TRBV25-1 with TRBJ1-2; D unresolved. The CDR3 sequence is 14 residues long. Germline V gene lookup returns CDR1 MGHDK and CDR2 SYGVNS. V gave up 2 bases and J gave up 4 bases, with 11 bases separating them. The CDR3 loop reads CASSEDTAVYGYTF. The CDR3 DNA reads TGTGCCAGCAGTGAAGATACGGCCGTCTATGGCTACACCTTC.

This clone was detected once. The chain carries TRBV7-2 and TRBJ1-3; D gene ambiguous. The CDR3 runs 15 residues. V lost 1 base, J lost 2 bases, and 9 bases lay in between. CDR1 and CDR2 from the germline V gene are SGHTA and FQGNSA. The CDR3 is CASSLELFAGNTIYF. Written as DNA, the CDR3 is TGTGCCAGCAGCTTAGAGCTATTTGCTGGAAACACCATATATTTT.

Only a few counts were recorded for this clone. The chain combines TRBV4-1 with TRBJ1-3; a possible D gene is TRBD1 (5 bases). Looked up from germline, CDR1 is MGHRA and CDR2 is YSYEKL. Trimming cost V 8 bases and J 2 bases, with 22 bases left between them. The CDR3 totals 17 residues. CDR3 region: CASPMTASGVPGNTIYF. CDR3 nucleotides: TGCGCCAGCCCCATGACCGCTTCGGGGGTCCCTGGAAACACCATATATTTT.

This chain uses TRBV29-1 with TRBJ2-7; TRBD2 aligns across 14 bases. Germline CDR1 SQVTM, CDR2 ANQGSEA. This CDR3 is built from 16 residues. Trimming removed 6 bases from V and 3 bases from J; junction bases left unmatched: 10. The CDR3 coding sequence is TGCAGCGTCTCTCTCTCCGGGACTAGCGGGAGCTACGAGCAGTACTTC. Translation: CSVSLSGTSGSYEQYF.

This chain uses TRBV7-9 with TRBJ2-2; D is perhaps TRBD2 (6 bases). This CDR3 has 12 residues. V was cut by 6 bases and J by 7 bases, with 9 bases left in between. Germline CDR1 SEHNR, CDR2 FQNEAQ (reference sequence). The CDR3 loop reads CASREGNGELFF. In DNA form, the CDR3 reads TGTGCCAGCAGGGAGGGAAACGGGGAGCTGTTTTTT.

The chain joins TRBV15 to TRBJ2-7; tentative D call: TRBD1 (6 bases). Germline lookup yields CDR1 LNHNV and CDR2 YYDKDF (reference sequence). The CDR3 loop spans 13 amino acids. With 1 base removed from V and 4 bases from J, the gap between germline ends came to 8 bases. The CDR3 reads CATSRVQGYEQYF. The CDR3 nucleotides are TGTGCCACCAGCAGAGTTCAGGGGTACGAGCAGTACTTC.